The 6 T cell receptor beta chains below were found in one sample sequenced in a study of untreated major depressive disorder. Study findings and constraints: Depressed patients' CD4+ T cells carried increased TRBV05-01 (Vbeta 5.1) usage versus control CD4+ T cells.

Their antigens are not known. TCRdb's copy holds only in-frame clones and misses some; the assay was immunoSEQ multiplex PCR. The sample consists of around 13,000 clones, about nine tenths of them appearing once. What was sequenced was CD4+ T cells from PBMCs. These receptors came from a man under 40 with major depressive disorder.

CDR3 region: CAISGGHANTGELFF. DNA of the CDR3: TGTGCCATCAGTGGGGGACACGCGAACACCGGGGAGCTGTTTTTT. The V gene is TRBV10-3, the J gene TRBJ2-2; D may be TRBD1 (6 bases). The CDR3 loop spans 15 amino acids. Deletions cut 4 bases from V and 0 bases from J, with 9 bases between. The germline CDR1 and CDR2 sequences are ENHRY and SYGVKD.

This chain uses TRBV7-3 with TRBJ2-3; 12 nucleotides agree with TRBD1. CDR1 is SGHTA and CDR2 is FQGTGA in the germline V gene. The CDR3 totals 16 residues. V lost 5 bases and J lost 6; bases outside the gene matches: 9. Here the CDR3 DNA reads TGTGCCAGCAGCAATAGGGGACAGGGGGCGGAGGATACGCAGTATTTT. It translates to CASSNRGQGAEDTQYF.

V is TRBV6-5 and J is TRBJ2-3; possibly TRBD1 for D (5 bases). The V gene's germline CDR1 is MNHEY and CDR2 SVGAGI. The CDR3 is 15 amino acids. Trimming took 2 bases from V and 2 from J, leaving 11 bases between them. For the CDR3, the DNA is TGTGCCAGCAGTTACGGGGCCGGTTACACAGATACGCAGTATTTT. Its protein product is CASSYGAGYTDTQYF.

The rearrangement joins TRBV19 to TRBJ1-5; possibly TRBD1 for D (6 bases). The CDR3 length is 13 residues. Germline assignment: CDR1 LNHDA and CDR2 SQIVND (reference sequence). The V end was cut by 10 bases, the J end by 6 bases, with 16 bases between. The CDR3 reads CATGDRSRQPQHF. DNA for the CDR3: TGTGCCACCGGAGACAGGTCGCGTCAGCCCCAGCATTTT.

The rearrangement joins TRBV29-1 to TRBJ1-2; D is possibly TRBD1 (6 bases). This CDR3 is 14 amino acids long. Germline CDR1 and CDR2: SQVTM and ANQGSEA. V shed 1 base and J shed 3 bases, with 12 bases lying between them. CDR3 protein: CSVEARQGHYGYTF. The CDR3 coding sequence is TGCAGCGTTGAAGCCCGCCAGGGGCACTATGGCTACACCTTC.

The chain is built from TRBV2 and TRBJ1-2; the D is unclear. V was pared by 6 bases and J by 3 bases, with 8 bases between. The CDR3 has 12 amino acids. Germline CDR1 SNHLY, CDR2 FYNNEI. The chain's CDR3 is CASRADDYGYTF. CDR3 nucleotides: TGTGCCAGCAGAGCAGACGACTATGGCTACACCTTC.